This T cell receptor beta chain was sequenced during a study of blood T cell repertoires in COVID-19 (dated by TCRdb to 2018 to 2021). Context from the whole study: Collaborator samples came from the United States, Italy and Spain and covered acute and convalescent phases of COVID-19. Where HLA class I and class II types were available, the types were taken from metadata supplied by the sample provider, not from assay-based typing. Subjects who had been exposed to COVID-19, were actively infected with it, or had recovered from it provided the deeply sampled blood TCRbeta repertoires that made up the dataset. The material from the prospective study consisted of cDNA or gDNA derived from T cells, B-cell-depleted T cells, or PBMCs. The repertoires were released in a freely available public database meant as a resource for research on the immune response to SARS-CoV-2. The sample metadata nearly always contained a de-identified subject ID, COVID-19 status, age in years and sex. Samples came from the ongoing ImmuneRACE study (first 160 participants) plus 1,254 subjects from 6 global collaborators. The study at large found these results: Clinical and demographic metadata were provided uncurated, with the amount varying by source and participant.

TCRbeta CDR3 regions were amplified from genomic DNA by means of the immunoSEQ Assay, a bias-controlled multiplex PCR. As for how the authors treated the data: Within the assay, amplification of reference gene primers was used to estimate how many nucleated cells each sample contained. To quantify the absolute abundance of each unique TCRbeta CDR3 rearrangement, sequence reads were collapsed and filtered. Productive Simpson clonality was computed per sample as the square root of Simpson's diversity index over productive rearrangements. Sourced from immuneACCESS, this table was stored by TCRdb with only in-frame sequences that have V and J called. A share of the clones is absent; for the studies checked, an unresolved V gene accounts for under half, and the remainder has no known explanation. D and trimming come from the DNA, and the V and J calls and clone size come from that table. A total of approximately 300,000 clones appear in this sample, approximately 90% of them only once. The ten biggest clones cover roughly 3.9% of the sample.

V loses 0 bases of germline sequence and J loses 1 base, and the interval between the two ends is 8 bases. Inclusive of the bounding cysteine and phenylalanine, the CDR3 is 15 residues long. The sequence is cut down to CDR3 DNA, 45 bases in frame from base 1. Reading the germline V gene (reference sequence) gives CDR1 SGHKS and CDR2 YYEKEE. The collaborating institutions used their own protocols to collect whole blood in K2EDTA tubes. Collaborator samples were shipped for TCRbeta analysis as frozen whole blood, isolated PBMCs, or DNA extracted from either sample type. On this clone: Which antigen it targets is not known. Base qualities are not provided; no much larger clone lies one nucleotide away.

The receptor's source is a middle-aged woman with acute or convalescent COVID-19. The rearranged chain carries TRBV5-5 and TRBJ1-3; TRBD1 is a possible D gene, resting on 6 matching bases. Sequencing used peripheral blood. CDR3 reads: CASSLVQGSGNTIYF. Here is the DNA: TGTGCCAGCAGCTTGGTCCAGGGGTCTGGAAACACCATATATTTT.